This record covers a single T cell receptor beta chain. This specimen includes other DNA sequences encoding the same CDR3. The sample belongs to a study of shared clonotypes between healthy human individuals. The V end was cut by 3 bases, the J end by 4 bases, with 7 bases between. The CDR3 consists of 13 residues. Germline CDR1 and CDR2: LNHDA and SQIVND (reference sequence). Assay: immunoSEQ multiplex PCR; the TCRdb copy retains only in-frame clones and omits some. In the table there are about 2.4 million clones, approximately 93% of which are singletons. V is TRBV19 and J is TRBJ1-5; D is perhaps TRBD1 (5 bases). The sequenced material came from naive CD4+ T cells from PBMCs. Subset given: CD45RA+ positively selected. This TCR came from a man between 18 and 29 years old in good health. Some clones in this sample may be carry-over from other donors' samples. In nucleotides, the CDR3 is TGTGCCAGTAGTATTAGACAGAATCAGCCCCAGCATTTT. Its protein product is CASSIRQNQPQHF.